The clone carrying this T cell receptor beta chain was observed many times. TCRdb redid the calling of the PCR reads with MiXCR, one entry per CDR3 protein. The sample holds nearly 650,000 distinct CDR3 sequences, roughly 23% seen once. Germline V gene sequence: CDR1 SQVTM, CDR2 ANQGSEA. The CDR3 contains 14 residues. The V and J ends lost 3 bases and 2 bases respectively, with 13 bases between them. This sample stems from a study of molecular identifiers for immune sequencing clone quantification. Across the whole study: In replicates, RNA from around 20,000 or 100,000 naive CD8 cells was divided five ways and four parts were sequenced.

Naive CD8 libraries came from approximately 20,000 to 980,000 sorted cells with 10%, 30% or 50% RNA. Naive CD8 T cell sorting was performed on the CD8+CD4-CCR7+CD45RA+ phenotype. The chain carries TRBV29-1 and TRBJ1-2; maybe TRBD1 (6 bases). The sequencing input was naive CD8+ T cells from blood, with Jurkat cell RNA spiked in. Subset of the sample: FACS-sorted CD8+CD4-CCR7+CD45RA+ naive T cells. The receptor comes from a human donor in good health. Some libraries in this study had Jurkat cell RNA spiked in. The CDR3 DNA sequence: TGCAGCGTTGATACCGGGACACTCAACTATGGCTACACCTTC. Translation: CSVDTGTLNYGYTF.